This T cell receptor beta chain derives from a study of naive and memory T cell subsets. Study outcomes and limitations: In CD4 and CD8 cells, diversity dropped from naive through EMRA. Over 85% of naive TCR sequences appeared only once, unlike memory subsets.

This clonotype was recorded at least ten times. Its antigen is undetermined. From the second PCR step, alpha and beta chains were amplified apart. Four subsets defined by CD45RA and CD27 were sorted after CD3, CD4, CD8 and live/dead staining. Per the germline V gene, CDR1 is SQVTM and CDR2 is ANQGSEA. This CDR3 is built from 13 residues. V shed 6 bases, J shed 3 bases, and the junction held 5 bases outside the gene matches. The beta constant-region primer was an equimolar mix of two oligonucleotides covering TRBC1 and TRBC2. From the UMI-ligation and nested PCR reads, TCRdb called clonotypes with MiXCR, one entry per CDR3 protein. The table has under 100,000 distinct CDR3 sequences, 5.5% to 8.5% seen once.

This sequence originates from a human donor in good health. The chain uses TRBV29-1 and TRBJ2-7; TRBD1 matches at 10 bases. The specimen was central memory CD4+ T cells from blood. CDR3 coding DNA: TGCAGCGTAGGCAGGGACAGGGGCTACGAGCAGTACTTC. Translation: CSVGRDRGYEQYF.